The sequence of this TCR beta chain was determined in a study of control samples from healthy donors and cancer patients. The ends were cut back, 1 base at V and 5 bases at J, with 18 bases in the middle. The CDR3 length is 17 residues. Looked up from germline, CDR1 is SEHNR and CDR2 is FQNEAQ (reference sequence). The data were produced by immunoSEQ multiplex PCR, yet TCRdb's version contains in-frame clones alone and is incomplete. The data contain 100,000 to 150,000 clones, roughly 92% of them singletons. This clone was seen only once. The receptor's source is a young man in good health. Sequencing used blood. This rearrangement joins TRBV7-9 to TRBJ2-1; possibly TRBD2 for D (5 bases). CDR3 in DNA: TGTGCCAGCAGCTTAGGAGGGATCGGAAGGGTTGACAATGAGCAGTTCTTC. It is translated as CASSLGGIGRVDNEQFF.